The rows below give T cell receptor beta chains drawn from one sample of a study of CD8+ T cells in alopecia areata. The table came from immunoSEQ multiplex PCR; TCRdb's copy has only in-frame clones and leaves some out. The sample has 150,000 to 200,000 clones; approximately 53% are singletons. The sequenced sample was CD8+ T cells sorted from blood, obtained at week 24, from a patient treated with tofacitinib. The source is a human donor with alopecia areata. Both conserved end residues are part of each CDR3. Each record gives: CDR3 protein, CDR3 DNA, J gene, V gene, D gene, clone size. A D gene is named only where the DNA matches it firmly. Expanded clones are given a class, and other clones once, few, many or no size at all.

CDR3: CASSLGTGGADTQYF; DNA: TGTGCCAGCAGTCTCGGGACAGGGGGCGCAGATACGCAGTATTTT; J: TRBJ2-3; V: TRBV6-4; D: TRBD1; size: many
CDR3: CASSYSRGLYGYTF; DNA: TGTGCCAGCAGTTACTCAAGGGGGCTCTATGGCTACACCTTC; J: TRBJ1-2; V: TRBV6-5; D: TRBD1; size: .
CDR3: CASRFGGTDTQYF; DNA: TGTGCCAGCAGATTCGGGGGCACAGATACGCAGTATTTT; J: TRBJ2-3; V: TRBV27; D: .; size: .
CDR3: CASRMDRGRNEQYF; DNA: TGTGCCAGCAGAATGGACAGGGGGCGGAACGAGCAGTACTTC; J: TRBJ2-7; V: TRBV6-1; D: TRBD1; size: .
CDR3: CASTTGLNTGELFF; DNA: TGTGCCAGCACAACGGGCCTGAACACCGGGGAGCTGTTTTTT; J: TRBJ2-2; V: TRBV6-5; D: .; size: few
CDR3: CASSDRHGDGYTF; DNA: TGTGCCAGCAGTGATAGACACGGCGATGGCTACACCTTC; J: TRBJ1-2; V: TRBV2; D: .; size: .
CDR3: CASSQGGADEQFF; DNA: TGTGCCAGCAGCCAAGGGGGGGCCGATGAGCAGTTCTTC; J: TRBJ2-1; V: TRBV4-2; D: .; size: once
CDR3: CSVELSTEAFF; DNA: TGCAGCGTTGAATTAAGCACTGAAGCTTTCTTT; J: TRBJ1-1; V: TRBV29-1; D: .; size: .
CDR3: CASSERGRGYTDTQYF; DNA: TGTGCCAGCAGTGAACGGGGTCGGGGATACACAGATACGCAGTATTTT; J: TRBJ2-3; V: TRBV6-4; D: .; size: few
CDR3: CASGRTSGNTDTQYF; DNA: TGTGCTAGTGGTCGAACTAGCGGTAACACAGATACGCAGTATTTT; J: TRBJ2-3; V: TRBV12-5; D: TRBD2; size: .
CDR3: CSVPGKYQETQYF; DNA: TGCAGCGTACCAGGGAAGTACCAAGAGACCCAGTACTTC; J: TRBJ2-5; V: TRBV29-1; D: .; size: .
CDR3: CASSGNDEKLFF; DNA: TGTGCCAGCAGCGGAAATGATGAAAAACTGTTTTTT; J: TRBJ1-4; V: TRBV7-3; D: .; size: .